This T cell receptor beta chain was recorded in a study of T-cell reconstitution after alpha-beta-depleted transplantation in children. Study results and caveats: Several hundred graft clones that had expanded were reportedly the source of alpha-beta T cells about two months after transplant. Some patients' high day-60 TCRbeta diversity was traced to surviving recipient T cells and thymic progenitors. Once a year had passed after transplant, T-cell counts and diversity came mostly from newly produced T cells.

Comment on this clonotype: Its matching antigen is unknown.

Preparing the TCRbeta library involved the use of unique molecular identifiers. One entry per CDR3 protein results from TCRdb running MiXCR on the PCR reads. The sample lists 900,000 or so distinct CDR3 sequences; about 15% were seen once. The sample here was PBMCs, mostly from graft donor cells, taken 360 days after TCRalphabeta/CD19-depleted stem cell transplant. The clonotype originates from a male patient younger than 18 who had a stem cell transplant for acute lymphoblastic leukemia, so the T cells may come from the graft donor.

CDR3 sequence reads: CSAIMQWREASYEQYF. CDR3 sequence (DNA): TGCAGCGCGATCATGCAATGGCGGGAGGCCTCCTACGAGCAGTACTTC. The J gene is TRBJ2-7, the V gene TRBV29-1; 8 bases are a match to TRBD2. CDR1 and CDR2 (germline): SQVTM, ANQGSEA. The CDR3 spans 16 residues. Trimming cost V 7 bases and J 0 bases; bases outside gene matches: 14.